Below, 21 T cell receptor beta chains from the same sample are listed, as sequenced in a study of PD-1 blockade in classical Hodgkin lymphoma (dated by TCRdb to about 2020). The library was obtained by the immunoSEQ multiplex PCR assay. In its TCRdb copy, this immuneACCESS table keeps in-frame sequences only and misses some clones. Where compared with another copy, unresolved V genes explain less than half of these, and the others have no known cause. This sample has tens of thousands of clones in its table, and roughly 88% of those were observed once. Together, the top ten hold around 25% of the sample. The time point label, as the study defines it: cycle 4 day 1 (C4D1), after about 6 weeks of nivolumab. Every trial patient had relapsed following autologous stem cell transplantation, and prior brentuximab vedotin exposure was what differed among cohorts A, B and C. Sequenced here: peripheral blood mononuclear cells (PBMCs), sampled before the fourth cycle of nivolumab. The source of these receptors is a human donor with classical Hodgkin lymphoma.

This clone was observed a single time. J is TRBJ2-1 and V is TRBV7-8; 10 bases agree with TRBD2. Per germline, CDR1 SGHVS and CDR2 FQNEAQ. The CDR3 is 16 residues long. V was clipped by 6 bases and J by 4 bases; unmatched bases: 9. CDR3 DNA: TGTGCCAGCAGTCCACTAACTAGCGGGATATACAATGAGCAGTTCTTC. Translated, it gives CASSPLTSGIYNEQFF.

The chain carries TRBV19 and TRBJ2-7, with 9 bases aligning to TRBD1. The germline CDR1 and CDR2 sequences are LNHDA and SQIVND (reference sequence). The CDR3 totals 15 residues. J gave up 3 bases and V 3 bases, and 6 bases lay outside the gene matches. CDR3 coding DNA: TGTGCCAGTAGTATCCACCGGGACAGGGACTACGAGCAGTACTTC. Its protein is CASSIHRDRDYEQYF.

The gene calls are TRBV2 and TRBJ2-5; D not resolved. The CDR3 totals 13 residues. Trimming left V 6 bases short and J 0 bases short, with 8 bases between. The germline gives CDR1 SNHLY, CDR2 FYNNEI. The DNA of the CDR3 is TGTGCCAGCAGGTGGGGATACCAAGAGACCCAGTACTTC. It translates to CASRWGYQETQYF.

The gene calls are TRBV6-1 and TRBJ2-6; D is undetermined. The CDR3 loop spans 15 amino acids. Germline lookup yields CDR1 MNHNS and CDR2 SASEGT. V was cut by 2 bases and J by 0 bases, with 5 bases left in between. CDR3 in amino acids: CASSEQNSGANVLTF. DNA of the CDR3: TGTGCCAGCAGTGAACAAAACTCTGGGGCCAACGTCCTGACTTTC.

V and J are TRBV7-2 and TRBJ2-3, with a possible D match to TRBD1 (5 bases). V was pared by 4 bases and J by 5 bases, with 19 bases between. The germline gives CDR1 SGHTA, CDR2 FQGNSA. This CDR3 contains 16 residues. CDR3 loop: CASSYFGRAQGDTQYF. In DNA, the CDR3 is TGTGCCAGCAGCTACTTCGGACGGGCCCAGGGAGATACGCAGTATTTT.

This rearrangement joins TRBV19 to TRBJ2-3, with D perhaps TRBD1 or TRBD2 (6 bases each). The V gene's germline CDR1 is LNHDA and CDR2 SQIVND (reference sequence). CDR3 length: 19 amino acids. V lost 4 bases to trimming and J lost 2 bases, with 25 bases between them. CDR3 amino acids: CASSRGREWAGTNTDTQYF. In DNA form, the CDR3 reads TGTGCCAGTAGTAGGGGGCGGGAATGGGCTGGTACTAACACAGATACGCAGTATTTT.

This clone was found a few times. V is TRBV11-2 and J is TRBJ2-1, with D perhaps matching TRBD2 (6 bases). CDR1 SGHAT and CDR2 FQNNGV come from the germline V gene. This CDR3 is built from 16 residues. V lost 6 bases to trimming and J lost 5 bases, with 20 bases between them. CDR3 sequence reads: CASRRGLGGRNNEQFF. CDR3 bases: TGTGCCAGCAGGAGGGGCCTCGGGGGAAGAAACAATGAGCAGTTCTTC.

Here the CDR3 DNA reads TGTGCCTGGAGTGGGACAGGGACCTATGGCTACACCTTC. Translating gives CAWSGTGTYGYTF. The chain joins TRBV30 to TRBJ1-2; 8 bases align to TRBD1. From germline, CDR1 is GTSNPN and CDR2 SVGIG (reference sequence). The CDR3 has 13 amino acids. V lost 1 base to trimming and J lost 4 bases; unmatched junction nucleotides: 2.

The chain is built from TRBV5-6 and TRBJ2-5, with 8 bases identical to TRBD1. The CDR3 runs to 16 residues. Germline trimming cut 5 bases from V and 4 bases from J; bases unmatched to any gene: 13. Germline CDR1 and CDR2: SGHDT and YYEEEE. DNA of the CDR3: TGTGCCAGCAGAAATCGCCGACAGGGGATAACAGAGACCCAGTACTTC. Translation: CASRNRRQGITETQYF.

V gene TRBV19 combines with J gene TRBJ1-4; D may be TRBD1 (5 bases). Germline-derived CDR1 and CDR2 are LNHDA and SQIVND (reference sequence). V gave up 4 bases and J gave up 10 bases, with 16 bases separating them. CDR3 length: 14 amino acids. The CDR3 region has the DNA TGTGCCAGTAGTAAGGGGATCGCCACCCTAAAACTGTTTTTT. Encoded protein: CASSKGIATLKLFF.

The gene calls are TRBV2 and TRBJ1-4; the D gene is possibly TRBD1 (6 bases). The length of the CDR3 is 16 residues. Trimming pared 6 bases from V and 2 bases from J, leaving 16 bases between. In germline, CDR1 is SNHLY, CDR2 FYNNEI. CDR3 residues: CASRVEGVATNEKLFF. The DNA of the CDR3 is TGTGCCAGCAGAGTTGAGGGGGTCGCCACTAATGAAAAACTGTTTTTT.

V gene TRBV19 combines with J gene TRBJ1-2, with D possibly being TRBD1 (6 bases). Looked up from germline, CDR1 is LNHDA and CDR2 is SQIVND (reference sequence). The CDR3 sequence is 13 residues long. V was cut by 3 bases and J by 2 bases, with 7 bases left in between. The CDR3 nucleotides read TGTGCCAGTAGTATTGGGGGCAACTATGGCTACACCTTC. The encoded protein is CASSIGGNYGYTF.

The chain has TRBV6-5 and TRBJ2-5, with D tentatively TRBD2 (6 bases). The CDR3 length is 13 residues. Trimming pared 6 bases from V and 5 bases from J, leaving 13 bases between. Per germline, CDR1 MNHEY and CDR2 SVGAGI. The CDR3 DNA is TGTGCCAGCAGGACTAGGATGGGGGAGACCCAGTACTTC. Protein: CASRTRMGETQYF.

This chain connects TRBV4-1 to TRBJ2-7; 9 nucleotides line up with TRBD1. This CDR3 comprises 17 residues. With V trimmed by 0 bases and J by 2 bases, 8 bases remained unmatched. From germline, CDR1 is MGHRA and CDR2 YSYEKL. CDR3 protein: CASSQEWRTGVPYEQYF. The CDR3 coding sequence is TGCGCCAGCAGCCAAGAATGGAGGACAGGGGTTCCCTACGAGCAGTACTTC.

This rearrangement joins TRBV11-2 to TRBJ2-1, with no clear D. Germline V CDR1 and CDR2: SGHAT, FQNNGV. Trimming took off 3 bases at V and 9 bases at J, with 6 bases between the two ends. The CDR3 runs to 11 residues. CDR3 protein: CASSFKSEQFF. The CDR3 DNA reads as TGTGCCAGCAGCTTTAAGAGTGAGCAGTTCTTC.

The CDR3 loop is CSVEQYRDTGELFF. CDR3 DNA: TGCAGCGTTGAGCAGTACAGGGACACCGGGGAGCTGTTTTTT. This sequence joins TRBV29-1 and TRBJ2-2; D may be TRBD1 (6 bases). The germline V and J ends were trimmed by 3 bases and 3 bases, with 11 bases remaining between them. Germline assignment: CDR1 SQVTM and CDR2 ANQGSEA. This CDR3 is built from 14 residues.

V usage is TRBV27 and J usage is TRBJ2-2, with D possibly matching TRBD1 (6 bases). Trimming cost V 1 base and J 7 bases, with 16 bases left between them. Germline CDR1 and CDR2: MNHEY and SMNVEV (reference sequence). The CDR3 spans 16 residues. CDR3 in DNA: TGTGCCAGCAGTTTATTTTTCGCAGGGGTGATCGGGGAGCTGTTTTTT. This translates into CASSLFFAGVIGELFF.

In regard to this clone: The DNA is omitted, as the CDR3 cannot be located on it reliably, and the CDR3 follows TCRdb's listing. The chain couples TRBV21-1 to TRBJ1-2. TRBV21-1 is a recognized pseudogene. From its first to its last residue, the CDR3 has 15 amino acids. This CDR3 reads CASSQVGVGSNGYTF.

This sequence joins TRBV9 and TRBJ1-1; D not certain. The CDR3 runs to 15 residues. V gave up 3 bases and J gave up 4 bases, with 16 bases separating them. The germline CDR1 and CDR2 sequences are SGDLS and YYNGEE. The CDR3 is CASSGGIRARTEAFF. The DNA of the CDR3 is TGTGCCAGCAGCGGAGGTATAAGGGCTCGCACTGAAGCTTTCTTT.

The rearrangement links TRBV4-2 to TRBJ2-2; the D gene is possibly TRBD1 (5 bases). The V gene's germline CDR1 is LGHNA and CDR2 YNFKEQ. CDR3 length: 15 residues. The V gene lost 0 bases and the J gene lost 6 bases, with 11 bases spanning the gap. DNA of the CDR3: TGTGCCAGCAGCCAAGATAGGGGTAGTCCCGGGGAGCTGTTTTTT. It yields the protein CASSQDRGSPGELFF.

CDR3 bases: TGTGCCTCTAATAGCGGGAGGAACGACGAGCAGTACTTC. Protein product: CASNSGRNDEQYF. This chain joins TRBV10-3 and TRBJ2-7; 10 bases match TRBD2. Germline values: CDR1 ENHRY, CDR2 SYGVKD. V was clipped by 11 bases and J by 5 bases; unmatched bases: 9. The CDR3 totals 13 residues.